The 3 T cell receptor beta chains listed next were all sequenced from one sample in a study of T cell clusters in autoimmune cytopenias. TRB was amplified from roughly 250 ng of peripheral blood genomic DNA per sample. TRB rearrangements were amplified by touch-down multiplex PCR with mixed TRB-A/B primers. TCRdb re-called the multiplex PCR reads and catalogs CDR3 proteins one per entry, DNA excluded. The table for this sample gives about 11,000 distinct CDR3 sequences. This same sample was also taken into another study, of T cell repertoires in aging, cancer and after chemotherapy.

Sequences were obtained from peripheral blood. The receptors come from a human donor in good health.

V gene TRBV30 combines with J gene TRBJ1-6; no DNA is available, so the TRBD1 call from TCRdb remains unchecked. The CDR3 consists of 17 residues. Germline lookup yields CDR1 GTSNPN and CDR2 SVGIG (reference sequence). The CDR3 here is CAWSASRVRGHNSPLHF.

The chain joins TRBV5-5 to TRBJ1-1; lacking DNA, the TRBD1 call made by TCRdb goes unchecked. The CDR3 runs 16 residues. CDR1 SGHKS and CDR2 YYEKEE come from the germline V gene (reference sequence). The CDR3 region is CASSLLGGASNTEAFF.

The chain couples TRBV27 to TRBJ1-2. The germline CDR1 and CDR2 sequences are MNHEY and SMNVEV (reference sequence). The CDR3 is 15 amino acids. The CDR3 spells CASSLSSHSNYGYTF.